Listed below are T cell receptor beta chains from one sample, sequenced in a study of PD-1 blockade in mismatch repair-deficient tumors. The repertoire was sequenced with immunoSEQ multiplex PCR; TCRdb's copy has only in-frame clones and lacks some. The sample holds roughly 120,000 clones; more than 70% are singletons and the top ten take over 9.5%. The sequences come from peripheral blood, collected just under 74 weeks after starting pembrolizumab. The receptors were sampled from an adult with mismatch repair-deficient cancer. Each CDR3 is given with its conserved first and last residue. The D gene is left open where the match is weak. Not all rows give a size; the values are once, few, many and, for expanded clones, a class.

cdr3_nt	cdr3_aa	d_call	j_call	v_call	clone_size
TGTGCCAGCAAAAGGTATACAGGGGCTAACACTGAAGCTTTCTTT	CASKRYTGANTEAFF	TRBD1	TRBJ1-1	TRBV7-8	-
TGCGCCAGCAGCCTCGTGGGGGGTTCTGGGGACGAGCAGTACTTC	CASSLVGGSGDEQYF	-	TRBJ2-7	TRBV5-1	-
TGTGCCTGGACGACAGGGCTGGGGACCCAGTACTTC	CAWTTGLGTQYF	TRBD1	TRBJ2-5	TRBV30	-
TGCGCCAGCAGCACCTCCGGGACCGAAGAGGATGACCAGGAGAGCAACCCCTCCTACGAGCAGTACTTC	CASSTSGTEEDDQESNPSYEQYF	-	TRBJ2-7	TRBV5-1	-
TGTGCCAGCAGCCACAGGGGGCCCGGGGAGCTGTTTTTT	CASSHRGPGELFF	TRBD1	TRBJ2-2	TRBV16	-
TGTGCCAGCAGCTTCAGGGGTCACAATGAGCAGTTCTTC	CASSFRGHNEQFF	-	TRBJ2-1	TRBV7-6	-
TGTGCCAGCAGCTTTAGGGGCCAAGAGACCCAGTACTTC	CASSFRGQETQYF	-	TRBJ2-5	TRBV13	-
TGTGCCAGCAGTCGAACAGGGTCAGGGAGGAACGAGCAGTACTTC	CASSRTGSGRNEQYF	-	TRBJ2-7	TRBV11-3	-
TGTGCCAGCAACGACGGAGGGAGGTACAATGAGCAGTTCTTC	CASNDGGRYNEQFF	-	TRBJ2-1	TRBV25-1	-
TGTGCCAGCAGTTACTCGGGTCAGCCCCAGCATTTT	CASSYSGQPQHF	-	TRBJ1-5	TRBV6-5	once
TGTGCCACCAGCCGGGACAACACTTACGAGCAGTACTTC	CATSRDNTYEQYF	-	TRBJ2-7	TRBV15	once
TGCGCCAGCAGTCCCGGGACAGTTCGCGAGACCCAGTACTTC	CASSPGTVRETQYF	TRBD1	TRBJ2-5	TRBV5-1	-
TGTGCCAGCCTGGGTGGGCGGGATGAAAAACTGTTTTTT	CASLGGRDEKLFF	-	TRBJ1-4	TRBV2	-
TGCGCCAGCAGTGAAGTGGTCCAGGGAGACTACGAGCAGTACTTC	CASSEVVQGDYEQYF	-	TRBJ2-7	TRBV10-1	-
TGCGCCAGCAGGGGGACTAGCGGCCAAGAGACCCAGTACTTC	CASRGTSGQETQYF	TRBD2	TRBJ2-5	TRBV10-2	-
TGTGCCACCAGCAGAGAGGTAGCTAGCGGGTCCTCCTACAATGAGCAGTTCTTC	CATSREVASGSSYNEQFF	TRBD2	TRBJ2-1	TRBV15	-
TGTGCCAGCAGCCAAAGCCAGACTTCTTCCTACGAGCAGTACTTC	CASSQSQTSSYEQYF	-	TRBJ2-7	TRBV4-2	-
TGTGCCAGCAGTTTACCCCAGGGGGGTGAAAAACTGTTTTTT	CASSLPQGGEKLFF	TRBD1	TRBJ1-4	TRBV28	-
TGTGCCAGCAGCCTCGTAGTTAGGGGTACAGAGCCCCAGCATTTT	CASSLVVRGTEPQHF	-	TRBJ1-5	TRBV4-2	-
TGTGCCAGCAGCGCCCCAGCGACAGGTACAGATACGCAGTATTTT	CASSAPATGTDTQYF	-	TRBJ2-3	TRBV9	-
TGTGCCAGCAGTTTAGGCGGGGCGTACAATGAGCAGTTCTTC	CASSLGGAYNEQFF	-	TRBJ2-1	TRBV27	-
TGCAGCGTCCAGACTAGCGCATCCAATGAGCAGTTCTTC	CSVQTSASNEQFF	TRBD2	TRBJ2-1	TRBV29-1	-
TGTGCCAGCCGCCAAGAGACCCAGTACTTC	CASRQETQYF	-	TRBJ2-5	TRBV27	-
TGTGCCTGGAGTGTGGGAGGTCGTGAAGCTTTCTTT	CAWSVGGREAFF	-	TRBJ1-1	TRBV30	-
TGCGCCAGCAGCCCAGGACCAGGGAGCTCCTACGAGCAGTACTTC	CASSPGPGSSYEQYF	-	TRBJ2-7	TRBV4-1	few
TGTGCCAGTAGTATTTTCCCGCAGGCCCGCGGCTACGAGCAGTACTTC	CASSIFPQARGYEQYF	-	TRBJ2-7	TRBV19	-
TGCGCCAGCAGGATCGGCCAGGGGGCGTACGAGCAGTACTTC	CASRIGQGAYEQYF	TRBD1	TRBJ2-7	TRBV5-1	-
TGTGCCAGCAATCACGGGACTAGCGGGTACAATGAGCAGTTCTTC	CASNHGTSGYNEQFF	TRBD2	TRBJ2-1	TRBV27	-
TGTGCCAGCAGCGTAGGGACAGGGCACACAGATACGCAGTATTTT	CASSVGTGHTDTQYF	TRBD1	TRBJ2-3	TRBV9	many
TGTGCCAGCAGTTTGCAGGGACAGGGTTCTGGAAACACCATATATTTT	CASSLQGQGSGNTIYF	TRBD1	TRBJ1-3	TRBV28	-
TGTGCCAGCAGCCAAGGGGCCTCCGAGCAGTACTTC	CASSQGASEQYF	-	TRBJ2-7	TRBV5-4	-
TGTGCCAGCAGCTCAGGACAGGGGCGGAATGAAAAACTGTTTTTT	CASSSGQGRNEKLFF	TRBD1	TRBJ1-4	TRBV5-5	-
TGTGCCTGGAGGCCTGACTGGGAAGAGACCCAGTACTTC	CAWRPDWEETQYF	-	TRBJ2-5	TRBV30	-
TGTGCCAGCAATGCCAGAAGGGGCGTTGTTGAAAAACTGTTTTTT	CASNARRGVVEKLFF	-	TRBJ1-4	TRBV2	-
TGTGCCAGCAGCCCTGCGGGAGGGCGCACAGATACGCAGTATTTT	CASSPAGGRTDTQYF	TRBD2	TRBJ2-3	TRBV27	-
TGTGCCAGCAGTGTTTTTAGCGGGACGTCCTACGAGCAGTACTTC	CASSVFSGTSYEQYF	TRBD2	TRBJ2-7	TRBV6-1	once
TGTGCCAGCAGCATTATCAGGGAACCCTATGGCTACACCTTC	CASSIIREPYGYTF	-	TRBJ1-2	TRBV11-3	-
TGCGCCAGCAGCCAAGGCGACAGGGTCCAAGAGACCCAGTACTTC	CASSQGDRVQETQYF	TRBD1	TRBJ2-5	TRBV4-3	-
TGTGCCAGCAGCAATACCGGGGCTGGGGTAACCGGGGAGCTGTTTTTT	CASSNTGAGVTGELFF	-	TRBJ2-2	TRBV7-9	once
TGTGCCAGTAGTAAGAGTATGAACACTGAAGCTTTCTTT	CASSKSMNTEAFF	-	TRBJ1-1	TRBV19	-
TGTGCCACCGGGGGGCGGATCTCCTACAATGAGCAGTTCTTC	CATGGRISYNEQFF	-	TRBJ2-1	TRBV2	-
TGTGCCAGCAGTAGTGGCAAGACCTACGAGCAGTACTTC	CASSSGKTYEQYF	-	TRBJ2-7	TRBV2	-